The 3 T cell receptor beta chains presented below share a single source sample, sequenced in a study of T cells in localized non-small cell lung cancer. Clones were sequenced by immunoSEQ multiplex PCR, and TCRdb holds only the in-frame ones, with some missing. The sample lists under 20,000 clones, about nine tenths occurring once. Source: peripheral blood, taken before any cancer treatment. These receptors all come from a man aged 40-75 years with stage I lung adenocarcinoma.

This clone was counted once. The chain links TRBV2 to TRBJ2-4, with 8 bases lining up with TRBD1. The length of the CDR3 is 15 residues. Germline trimming cut 0 bases from V and 7 bases from J; bases unmatched to any gene: 5. CDR1 and CDR2 (germline): SNHLY, FYNNEI. CDR3 region: CASSEAGQGNNIQYF. In DNA, the CDR3 is TGTGCCAGCAGTGAAGCTGGACAGGGTAACAACATTCAGTACTTC.

The V gene is TRBV15, the J gene TRBJ2-1; no clear D gene. Germline CDR1 is LNHNV and CDR2 is YYDKDF (reference sequence). This CDR3 has 17 amino acids. Deletions cut 9 bases from V and 4 bases from J, with 25 bases between. The CDR3: CATPLAASRPNYNEQFF. The CDR3 DNA reads as TGTGCCACTCCTCTCGCGGCCTCTAGGCCAAATTACAATGAGCAGTTCTTC.

The V call is TRBV10-1, the J call TRBJ2-1; no definite D call. The V end was cut by 2 bases, the J end by 5 bases, with 4 bases between. Per germline, CDR1 WNHNN and CDR2 SYGVQD (reference sequence). There are 12 residues in the CDR3. CDR3 residues: CASSENDNEQFF. For the CDR3, the DNA is TGCGCCAGCAGTGAGAACGACAATGAGCAGTTCTTC.